This T cell receptor (beta chain) was profiled in a study of PD-1 blockade in classical Hodgkin lymphoma. Findings and caveats of the study: Nivolumab initiation under 1 year post-ASCT meant exclusion. Causes of the repertoire differences remain undefined, possibly disease activity or prior therapy. The study found that TCR diversity rose significantly by C4D1 in CD4+ but not CD8+ cells. Baseline diversity was lower in partial responders and progressors than complete responders.

The time point denotes: cycle 4 day 1 (C4D1), after less than seven weeks of nivolumab. Every one of the patients relapsed after autologous stem cell transplantation (brentuximab vedotin exposure was variable). Thawed PBMCs yielded CD4+ T cells through magnetic negative selection. To note about this clone: Antigen specificity is unknown.

Germline V gene data show CDR1 as SEHNR and CDR2 as FQNEAQ (reference sequence). The ends were cut back, 4 bases at V and 2 bases at J, with 12 bases in the middle. The CDR3 spans 15 residues. Only in-frame clones appear in the TCRdb table, and some are missing; sequencing was by immunoSEQ multiplex PCR. The sample lists about 25,000 clones, 75% to 90% seen once, with about 3.1% in the top ten. The clonotype originates from a human donor with classical Hodgkin lymphoma. This material consisted of CD4+ T cells from blood, taken before the fourth cycle of nivolumab. V gene TRBV7-9 combines with J gene TRBJ1-5, with D uncertain. The CDR3 protein is CASSSLVWGNQPQHF. CDR3 bases: TGTGCCAGCAGCTCCCTCGTCTGGGGCAATCAGCCCCAGCATTTT.